This T cell receptor beta chain was captured in a study of control samples from healthy donors and cancer patients. There are 15 residues in the CDR3. V was cut by 3 bases and J by 6 bases, with 14 bases left in between. Germline values: CDR1 MNHEY, CDR2 SMNVEV (reference sequence). Only in-frame clones appear in the TCRdb table, and some are missing; sequencing was by immunoSEQ multiplex PCR. The table includes about 120,000 clones, 80% to 90% detected once. The rearrangement joins TRBV27 to TRBJ2-2; D call uncertain. The TCR comes from a man younger than 40 in good health. Material for sequencing was blood. The CDR3 protein is CASSLGKTQPGELFF. The CDR3 DNA sequence: TGTGCCAGCAGTTTGGGGAAGACCCAACCCGGGGAGCTGTTTTTT.